Sequencing of this TCR beta chain was carried out in a study of cytomegalovirus exposure and HLA in healthy donors. Findings and limits, study-wide: Owing to their indistinguishability, certain V segments, notably TRBV6-2 and TRBV6-3, were excluded.

The germline gives CDR1 MNHNS, CDR2 SASEGT. Trimming pared 1 base from V and 7 bases from J, leaving 13 bases between. The CDR3 spans 15 residues. Of note for this clone: The antigen is undetermined.

PCR was performed using 60 Vbeta and 13 Jbeta primers. Assay used: immunoSEQ multiplex PCR; TCRdb lists only in-frame clones, some missing. The sample carries some 160,000 clones, about 85% recorded once. Sequenced sample: PBMCs. The J gene is TRBJ1-4, the V gene TRBV6-1, with D maybe TRBD1 (5 bases). This clonotype was sampled from a man in his late teens or twenties in good health and CMV-seronegative. The CDR3 loop is CASSEGPGLREKLFF. In DNA form, the CDR3 reads TGTGCCAGCAGTGAAGGGCCGGGACTTCGTGAAAAACTGTTTTTT.